This TCR beta chain was retrieved from a study of blood T cell repertoires in COVID-19. Study context: PBMCs, B-cell-depleted T cells, or T cells provided the cDNA or gDNA that made up the material.

The authors' processing: Reference gene primer amplification gave nucleated cell count estimates. The data were produced by immunoSEQ multiplex PCR, yet TCRdb's version contains in-frame clones alone and is incomplete. V and J calls and clone size are given by that table; D and trimming were obtained from the DNA. This table has roughly 200,000 clones, approximately 80% appearing once. V gave up 8 bases and J gave up 2 bases, with 9 bases separating them. This CDR3 is 11 amino acids long. Germline CDR1 SQVTM, CDR2 ANQGSEA. This sequence originates from a human donor in a cohort sampled during active COVID-19. The sequencing input was peripheral blood. V and J are TRBV29-1 and TRBJ2-5; TRBD1 is a possible D gene (5 bases). The CDR3 DNA sequence: TGCAGCCAGACAGAGCAAGAGACCCAGTACTTC. Translated: CSQTEQETQYF.